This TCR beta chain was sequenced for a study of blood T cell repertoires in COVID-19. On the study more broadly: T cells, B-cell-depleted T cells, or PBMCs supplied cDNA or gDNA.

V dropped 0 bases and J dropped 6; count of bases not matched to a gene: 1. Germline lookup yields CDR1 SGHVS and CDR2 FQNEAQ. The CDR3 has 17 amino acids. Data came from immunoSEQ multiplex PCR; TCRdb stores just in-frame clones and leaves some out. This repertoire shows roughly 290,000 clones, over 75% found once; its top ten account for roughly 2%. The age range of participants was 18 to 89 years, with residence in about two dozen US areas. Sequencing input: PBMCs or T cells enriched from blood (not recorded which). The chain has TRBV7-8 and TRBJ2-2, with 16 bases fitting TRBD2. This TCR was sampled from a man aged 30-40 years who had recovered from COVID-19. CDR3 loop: CASSLAGLAGGSGELFF. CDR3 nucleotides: TGTGCCAGCAGCTTAGCGGGACTAGCGGGGGGGTCCGGGGAGCTGTTTTTT.